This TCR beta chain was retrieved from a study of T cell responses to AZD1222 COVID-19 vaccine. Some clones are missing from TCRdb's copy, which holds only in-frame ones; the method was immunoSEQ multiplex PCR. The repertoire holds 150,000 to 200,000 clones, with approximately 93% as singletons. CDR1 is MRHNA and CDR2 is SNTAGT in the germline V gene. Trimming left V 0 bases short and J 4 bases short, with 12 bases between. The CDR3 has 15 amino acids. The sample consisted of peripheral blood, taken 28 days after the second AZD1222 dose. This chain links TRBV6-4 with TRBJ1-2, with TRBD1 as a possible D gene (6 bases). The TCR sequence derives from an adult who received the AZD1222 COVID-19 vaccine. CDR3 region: CASSDSSGGGYGYTF. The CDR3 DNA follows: TGTGCCAGCAGTGACTCGAGTGGAGGGGGCTATGGCTACACCTTC.